The source of this TCR beta chain is a study of T cells in Graves' hyperthyroidism and ophthalmopathy. Findings of the study overall: A model using 13 V-J features told ophthalmopathy apart from stable hyperthyroidism.

V lost 10 bases, J lost 1 base, and 8 bases stayed unmatched. CDR3 length equals 15 residues. RNA transcripts were the template for amplifying TCR beta CDR3 regions. During a first-round RT-PCR of the TCR CDR3, the HTBI primer set was used. A single record per CDR3 protein comes from TCRdb applying MiXCR to the multiplex PCR reads. The sample records 300,000 to 450,000 distinct CDR3 sequences, approximately 18% being singletons. This clonotype was counted only a few times. The antigen is undetermined. The chain has TRBV12-3 or TRBV12-4 and TRBJ2-3, with TRBD2 identical over 10 bases. This clonotype was sampled from a woman younger than 45 with Graves' hyperthyroidism that later progressed to Graves' ophthalmopathy. Source material: blood. CDR3 amino acids: CAIREAGGGTDTQYF. Written as DNA, the CDR3 is TGTGCCATCAGAGAAGCGGGAGGGGGCACAGATACGCAGTATTTT.